What follows describes a single TCR beta chain. Antigen: not known. The sample is drawn from a study of shared clonotypes between healthy human individuals. Study-wide results and limits: Naive CD4 clonotypes were shared across a handful of donors at roughly 4.6%. Few donors restricted represented genetic and exposure-history diversity.

Germline V gene data show CDR1 as MGHRA and CDR2 as YSYEKL. The CDR3 length is 14 residues. J lost 4 bases, V lost 6 bases, and 8 bases had no gene match. Generated by immunoSEQ multiplex PCR, the TCRdb table keeps only in-frame clones and is missing some. The table shows fewer than 3 million clones, with around 93% occurring only once. This sequence was found in a man younger than 35 in good health. Some clones in this sample may be carry-over from other donors' samples. Sequenced sample: naive CD4+ T cells from PBMCs. Noted subset: CD45RA+ positively selected. The chain carries TRBV4-1 and TRBJ1-2, with 7 nucleotides matching TRBD1. For the CDR3, the DNA is TGCGCCAGCAGTACAACACAGGGGCCCTATGGCTACACCTTC. Protein product: CASSTTQGPYGYTF.